This T cell receptor (beta chain) was identified in a study of blood T cell repertoires in COVID-19. Overall study: COVID-19 samples, acute and convalescent, were from the United States, Italy and Spain. The analysed material was cDNA or gDNA that came from T cells, B-cell-depleted T cells, or PBMCs.

The CDR3 is 15 residues long. The trim removed 4 bases at V and 1 base at J, leaving 4 bases unmatched. The germline V gene has CDR1 SNHLY and CDR2 FYNNEI. TCRdb keeps only in-frame clones here, not all; method: immunoSEQ multiplex PCR. The table has 250,000 to 350,000 clones, over 80% seen once. Ten or more counts support this clone. The rearrangement uses TRBV2 and TRBJ2-3; TRBD2 matches 8 bases. What was sequenced was peripheral blood. This sequence originates from a woman between 45 and 60 years old with COVID-19, enrolled during active disease. In nucleotides, the CDR3 is TGTGCCAGCAGTGTACTTAGCGGGGGCACAGATACGCAGTATTTT. Its protein product is CASSVLSGGTDTQYF.